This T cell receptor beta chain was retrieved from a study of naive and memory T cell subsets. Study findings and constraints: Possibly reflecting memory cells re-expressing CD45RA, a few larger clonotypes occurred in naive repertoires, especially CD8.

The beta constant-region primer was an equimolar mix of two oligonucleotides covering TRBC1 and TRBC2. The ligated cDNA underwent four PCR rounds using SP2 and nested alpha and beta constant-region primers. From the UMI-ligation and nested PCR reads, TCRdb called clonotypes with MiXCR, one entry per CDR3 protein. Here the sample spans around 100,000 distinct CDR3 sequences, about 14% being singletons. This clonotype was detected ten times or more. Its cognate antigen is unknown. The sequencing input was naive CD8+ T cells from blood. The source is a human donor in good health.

CDR3 coding DNA: TGCAGTGCTAGCTACAGCCTCTATGGCTACACCTTC. It encodes CSASYSLYGYTF. V usage is TRBV20-1 and J usage is TRBJ1-2; no definite D call. Germline V CDR1 and CDR2: DFQATT, SNEGSKA (reference sequence). The CDR3 totals 12 residues. Trimming removed 3 bases from V and 4 bases from J, with 9 bases in between.